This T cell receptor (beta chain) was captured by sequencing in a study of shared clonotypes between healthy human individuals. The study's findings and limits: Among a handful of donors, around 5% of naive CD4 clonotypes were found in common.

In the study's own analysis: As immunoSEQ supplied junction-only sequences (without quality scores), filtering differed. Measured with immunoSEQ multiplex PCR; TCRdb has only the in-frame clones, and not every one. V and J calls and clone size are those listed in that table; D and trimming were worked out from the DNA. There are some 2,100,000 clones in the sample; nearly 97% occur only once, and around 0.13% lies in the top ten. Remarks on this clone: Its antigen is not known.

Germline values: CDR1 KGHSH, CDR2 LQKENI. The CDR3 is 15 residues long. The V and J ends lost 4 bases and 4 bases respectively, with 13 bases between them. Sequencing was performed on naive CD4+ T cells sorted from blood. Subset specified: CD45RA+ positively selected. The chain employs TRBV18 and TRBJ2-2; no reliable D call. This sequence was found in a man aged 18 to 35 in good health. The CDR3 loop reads CASSRSLSGTGELFF. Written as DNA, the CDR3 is TGTGCCAGCTCACGGTCCCTTTCGGGCACCGGGGAGCTGTTTTTT. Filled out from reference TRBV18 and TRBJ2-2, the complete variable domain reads NAGVMQNPRHLVRRRGQEARLRCSPMKGHSHVYWYRQLPEEGLKFMVYLQKENIIDESGMPKERFSAEFPKEGPSILRIQQVVRGDSAAYFCASSRSLSGTGELFFGEGSRLTVL.